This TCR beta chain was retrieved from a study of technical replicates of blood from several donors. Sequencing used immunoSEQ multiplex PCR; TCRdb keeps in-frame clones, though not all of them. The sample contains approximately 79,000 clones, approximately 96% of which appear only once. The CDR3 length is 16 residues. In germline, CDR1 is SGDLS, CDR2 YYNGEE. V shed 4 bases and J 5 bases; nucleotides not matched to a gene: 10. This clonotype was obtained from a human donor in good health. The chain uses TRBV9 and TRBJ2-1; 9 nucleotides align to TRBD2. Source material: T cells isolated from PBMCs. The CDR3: CASSYRVAGDHNEQFF. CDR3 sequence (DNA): TGTGCCAGCAGCTATCGGGTAGCGGGAGATCACAATGAGCAGTTCTTC.